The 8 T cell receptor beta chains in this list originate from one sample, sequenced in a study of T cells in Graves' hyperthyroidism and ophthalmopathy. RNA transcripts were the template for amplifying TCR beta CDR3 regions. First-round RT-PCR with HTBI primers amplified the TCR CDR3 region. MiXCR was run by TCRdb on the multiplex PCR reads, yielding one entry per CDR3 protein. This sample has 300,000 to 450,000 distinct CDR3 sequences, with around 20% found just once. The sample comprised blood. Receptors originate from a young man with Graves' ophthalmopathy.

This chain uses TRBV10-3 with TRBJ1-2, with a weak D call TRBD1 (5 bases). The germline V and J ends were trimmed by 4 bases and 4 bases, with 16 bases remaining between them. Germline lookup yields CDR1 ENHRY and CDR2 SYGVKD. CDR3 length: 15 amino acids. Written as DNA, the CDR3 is TGTGCCATCAGTGGGCTGGGAGGGGCAGGCTATGGCTACACCTTC. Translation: CAISGLGGAGYGYTF.

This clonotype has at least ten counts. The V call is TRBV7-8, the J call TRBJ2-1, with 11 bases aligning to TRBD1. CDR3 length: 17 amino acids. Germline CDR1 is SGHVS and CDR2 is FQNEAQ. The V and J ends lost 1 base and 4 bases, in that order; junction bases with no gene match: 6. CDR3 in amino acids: CASSLGGQGDSYNEQFF. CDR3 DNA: TGTGCCAGCAGCTTAGGGGGACAGGGGGATTCGTACAATGAGCAGTTCTTC. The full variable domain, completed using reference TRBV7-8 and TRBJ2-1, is GAGVSQSPRYKVAKRGQDVALRCDPISGHVSLFWYQQALGQGPEFLTYFQNEAQLDKSGLPSDRFFAERPEGSVSTLKIQRTQQEDSAVYLCASSLGGQGDSYNEQFFGPGTRLTVL.

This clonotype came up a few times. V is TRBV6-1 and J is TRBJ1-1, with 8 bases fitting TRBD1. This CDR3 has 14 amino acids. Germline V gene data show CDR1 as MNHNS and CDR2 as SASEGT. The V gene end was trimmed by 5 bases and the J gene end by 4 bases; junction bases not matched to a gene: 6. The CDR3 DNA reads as TGTGCCAGCAGTACCCGGACAGGGAGCACTGAAGCTTTCTTT. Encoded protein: CASSTRTGSTEAFF.

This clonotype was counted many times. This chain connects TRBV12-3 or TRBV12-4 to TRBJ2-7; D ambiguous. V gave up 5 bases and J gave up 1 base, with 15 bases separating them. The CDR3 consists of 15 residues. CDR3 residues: CASSLRFSSSYEQYF. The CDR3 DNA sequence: TGTGCCAGCAGTCTCAGGTTCTCATCTTCCTACGAGCAGTACTTC.

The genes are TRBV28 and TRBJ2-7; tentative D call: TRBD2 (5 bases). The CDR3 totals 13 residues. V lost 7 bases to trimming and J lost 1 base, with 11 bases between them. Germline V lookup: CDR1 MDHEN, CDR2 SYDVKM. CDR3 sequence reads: CASTPLESYEQYF. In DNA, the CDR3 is TGTGCCAGCACCCCACTAGAATCCTACGAGCAGTACTTC.

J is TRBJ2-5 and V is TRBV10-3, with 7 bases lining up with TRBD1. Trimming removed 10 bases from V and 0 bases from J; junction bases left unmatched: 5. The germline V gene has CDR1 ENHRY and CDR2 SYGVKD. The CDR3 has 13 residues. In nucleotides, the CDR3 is TGTGCCAGTACCGGGACAGACCAAGAGACCCAGTACTTC. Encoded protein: CASTGTDQETQYF.

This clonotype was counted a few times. The CDR3 protein is CASSRPGPSGGDEQFF. The CDR3 nucleotides read TGTGCCAGCAGCCGCCCGGGGCCTAGCGGGGGGGATGAGCAGTTCTTC. V and J are TRBV27 and TRBJ2-1; 12 bases map to TRBD2. There are 16 residues in the CDR3. V trimming: 6 bases; J trimming: 8 bases; junction bases outside the gene matches: 11. Germline assignment: CDR1 MNHEY and CDR2 SMNVEV (reference sequence).

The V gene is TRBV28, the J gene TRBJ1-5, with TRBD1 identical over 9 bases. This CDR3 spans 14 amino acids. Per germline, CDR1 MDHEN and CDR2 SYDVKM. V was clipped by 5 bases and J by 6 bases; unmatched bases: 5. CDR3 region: CASSRQGVRQPQHF. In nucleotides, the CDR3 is TGTGCCAGCAGTCGACAGGGGGTTCGTCAGCCCCAGCATTTT.